Below are 19 T cell receptor beta chains sequenced from a single sample in a study of control samples from healthy donors and cancer patients. Generated by immunoSEQ multiplex PCR, the TCRdb table keeps only in-frame clones and is missing some. The sample has 150,000 to 200,000 clones, around nine tenths seen once. Material for sequencing was blood. Receptors were obtained from a man under 40 in good health.

The CDR3 spells CASTQHPANEQFF. As DNA, the CDR3 is TGTGCCAGCACCCAACATCCCGCCAATGAGCAGTTCTTC. V usage is TRBV6-5 and J usage is TRBJ2-1, with D uncertain. With 7 bases removed from V and 6 bases from J, the gap between germline ends came to 13 bases. CDR3 length equals 13 residues. CDR1 and CDR2 (germline): MNHEY, SVGAGI.

This CDR3 is CASSQDRTDPVYEQYF. The CDR3 region has the DNA TGTGCCAGCAGCCAAGATCGGACAGACCCGGTCTACGAGCAGTACTTC. The chain uses TRBV4-2 and TRBJ2-7; TRBD1 is a possible D gene (6 bases). V was trimmed by 0 bases and J by 3 bases, leaving 15 bases between them. This CDR3 is 16 amino acids long. Germline CDR1 reads LGHNA; CDR2 reads YNFKEQ.

This chain uses TRBV5-5 with TRBJ2-3; D ambiguous. Germline-derived CDR1 and CDR2 are SGHKS and YYEKEE (reference sequence). With 5 bases removed from V and 1 base from J, the gap between germline ends came to 14 bases. This CDR3 is 15 amino acids long. CDR3 sequence (DNA): TGTGCCAGCAGTATCAGCGCTATCCGCACAGATACGCAGTATTTT. It yields the protein CASSISAIRTDTQYF.

Turning to this clone: Other DNA sequences in this specimen translate into the identical CDR3. This sequence joins TRBV18 and TRBJ2-5; D gene uncertain. V lost 3 bases and J 5 bases, leaving 4 bases between the germline ends. Germline CDR1 reads KGHSH; CDR2 reads LQKENI. The CDR3 is made up of 11 amino acids. CDR3 loop: CASSPAETQYF. CDR3 nucleotides: TGTGCCAGCTCACCGGCCGAGACCCAGTACTTC.

This sequence joins TRBV28 and TRBJ1-3; no clear D gene. CDR1 is MDHEN, CDR2 SYDVKM, per germline. The CDR3 runs 13 residues. Trimming removed 6 bases at V and 4 bases at J, with 10 bases between. DNA of the CDR3: TGTGCCAGCAGCCTCCTGGAAGGAAACACCATATATTTT. Protein sequence: CASSLLEGNTIYF. The complete variable domain, with remaining parts taken from reference TRBV28 and TRBJ1-3, reads DVKVTQSSRYLVKRTGEKVFLECVQDMDHENMFWYRQDPGLGLRLIYFSYDVKMKEKGDIPEGYSVSREKKERFSLILESASTNQTSMYLCASSLLEGNTIYFGEGSWLTVV.

The chain is built from TRBV9 and TRBJ2-2; D assignment may be TRBD1 or TRBD2 (5 bases each). The germline V gene has CDR1 SGDLS and CDR2 YYNGEE. The CDR3 spans 13 residues. Trimming left V 3 bases short and J 6 bases short, with 9 bases between. CDR3 in amino acids: CASSAWDAGELFF. CDR3 coding DNA: TGTGCCAGCAGCGCCTGGGACGCCGGGGAGCTGTTTTTT.

The chain has TRBV7-3 and TRBJ2-7; D might be TRBD1 or TRBD2, each matching 5 bases. CDR1 and CDR2 (germline): SGHTA, FQGTGA. The germline V and J ends were trimmed by 5 bases and 6 bases, with 20 bases remaining between them. This CDR3 is 15 amino acids long. CDR3 nucleotide sequence: TGTGCCAGCAGCACCTCAGGGACCACTACTAGCGAGCAGTACTTC. Protein product: CASSTSGTTTSEQYF.

CDR3 bases: TGTGCCGGGTTGGGCAGCATGAACACTGAAGCTTTCTTT. Its protein product is CAGLGSMNTEAFF. The chain combines TRBV6-5 with TRBJ1-1; no firm D call. The CDR3 length is 13 residues. Germline CDR1 MNHEY, CDR2 SVGAGI. The V end was cut by 11 bases, the J end by 0 bases, with 13 bases between.

The chain recombines TRBV7-2 with TRBJ2-1; D gene unclear. This CDR3 is 17 amino acids long. Trimming took off 5 bases at V and 2 bases at J, with 19 bases between the two ends. Germline V gene data show CDR1 as SGHTA and CDR2 as FQGNSA. This chain's CDR3 is CASSPRALIGAYNEQFF. The CDR3 DNA follows: TGTGCCAGCAGCCCACGGGCCCTAATAGGAGCCTACAATGAGCAGTTCTTC.

J is TRBJ2-5 and V is TRBV5-1; 14 positions match TRBD2. The CDR3 totals 16 residues. Per germline, CDR1 SGHRS and CDR2 YFSETQ. V lost 3 bases, J lost 4 bases, and 5 bases stayed unmatched. CDR3 loop: CASSWRLAGGGETQYF. In nucleotides, the CDR3 is TGCGCCAGCAGCTGGAGACTAGCGGGAGGGGGAGAGACCCAGTACTTC.

The chain is built from TRBV18 and TRBJ1-3; no definite D call. The V gene lost 3 bases and the J gene lost 2 bases, with 11 bases spanning the gap. The CDR3 totals 15 residues. Germline-derived CDR1 and CDR2 are KGHSH and LQKENI. The DNA of the CDR3 is TGTGCCAGCTCACCGATGGCGGGAGCTGGAAACACCATATATTTT. This gives the protein CASSPMAGAGNTIYF.

About this clone: A junction end diverges from the germline sequence, so it may reflect a read error. The chain has TRBV30 and TRBJ2-1; weak D call: TRBD2 (7 bases). CDR3 length: 13 amino acids. CDR1 is GTSNPN, CDR2 SVGIG, per germline (reference sequence). In DNA form, the CDR3 reads TGTGCCCGGAGCGGGACACCGTACAATGAGCAGTTCTTC. Translating gives CARSGTPYNEQFF.

V is TRBV2 and J is TRBJ2-7; maybe TRBD2 (6 bases). The CDR3 spans 14 residues. The germline V gene has CDR1 SNHLY and CDR2 FYNNEI. Between the trimmed V and J ends, which lost 2 bases and 6 bases, there was a span of 14 bases. The CDR3 loop reads CASSESTSWAEQYF. The CDR3 nucleotides are TGTGCCAGCAGTGAATCTACTAGCTGGGCCGAGCAGTACTTC.

The chain couples TRBV6-6 to TRBJ1-1; D not certain. The CDR3 loop spans 14 amino acids. Germline loops: CDR1 MNHNY, CDR2 SVGAGI (reference sequence). V was cut by 7 bases and J by 1 base, with 13 bases left in between. The CDR3 spells CASKDFSSNTEAFF. For the CDR3, the DNA is TGTGCCAGCAAGGACTTCTCGTCGAACACTGAAGCTTTCTTT.

This CDR3 is CASTNSYTGELFF. DNA of the CDR3: TGTGCCAGCACCAACTCCTACACCGGGGAGCTGTTTTTT. The V and J genes are TRBV6-5 and TRBJ2-2; D is unclear. Between the trimmed V and J ends, which lost 7 bases and 3 bases, there was a span of 9 bases. The CDR3 spans 13 residues. Germline V gene lookup returns CDR1 MNHEY and CDR2 SVGAGI.

The V gene is TRBV6-1, the J gene TRBJ1-1; unclear D gene. CDR3 length equals 14 residues. CDR1 MNHNS and CDR2 SASEGT come from the germline V gene. Deletions cut 2 bases from V and 1 base from J, with 8 bases between. The CDR3 DNA reads as TGTGCCAGCAGTGAACCCCCACGGAACACTGAAGCTTTCTTT. Translated: CASSEPPRNTEAFF.

The chain couples TRBV19 to TRBJ1-1, with D unresolved. From germline, CDR1 is LNHDA and CDR2 SQIVND (reference sequence). V was shortened by 7 bases and J by 0 bases, with 9 bases between the two germline ends. This CDR3 region has 13 residues. The CDR3 region is CASMEALNTEAFF. As DNA, the CDR3 is TGTGCCAGTATGGAAGCTTTGAACACTGAAGCTTTCTTT.

V usage is TRBV18 and J usage is TRBJ1-1, with D maybe TRBD1 (5 bases). From germline, CDR1 is KGHSH and CDR2 LQKENI. V was cut by 2 bases and J by 3 bases, with 10 bases left in between. CDR3 size: 14 residues. DNA for the CDR3: TGTGCCAGCTCACCAGGGGGAGTCCACACTGAAGCTTTCTTT. It specifies CASSPGGVHTEAFF.

This chain uses TRBV15 with TRBJ2-3; TRBD2 is a possible D gene (7 bases). CDR3 length equals 16 residues. Germline V lookup: CDR1 LNHNV, CDR2 YYDKDF (reference sequence). Between the trimmed V and J ends, which lost 1 base and 5 bases, there was a span of 16 bases. CDR3 nucleotides: TGTGCCACCAGCAGAGGTAGTGCGGGGGCGATAGATACGCAGTATTTT. Protein sequence: CATSRGSAGAIDTQYF.